Listed here is a single T cell receptor beta chain. Its cognate antigen is unknown. Constant-region reverse primers amplified full-length variable regions, followed by semi-nested Nested Universal Primer A PCR. TCRdb reanalysed the 5' RACE reads using MiXCR and keeps one entry per CDR3 protein. The table includes about 40,000 distinct CDR3 sequences, around 18% detected once. The study, taken as a whole, reports: The TCR gene usage of tumor memory CD4+ T cells clustered together with blood and lymph node memory CD4+ cells and with lymph node naive CD4+ cells. Larger-cohort validation covered only one TCR beta V-J rearrangement.

CDR3 size: 14 residues. In germline, CDR1 is SEHNR, CDR2 FQNEAQ (reference sequence). V was trimmed by 2 bases and J by 5 bases, leaving 9 bases between them. Naive CD4+ cells had CD25+ Tregs removed. Sequencing was carried out using naive CD4+ T cells sorted from a lymph node. Subset here: naive CD4+ T cells, CD4+CD45RA+CD25-. The source is a female donor with breast cancer. This chain uses TRBV7-9 with TRBJ2-2, with D perhaps matching TRBD2 (5 bases). CDR3 sequence (DNA): TGTGCCAGCAGCTTAAGTAGCGCGACCGGGGAGCTGTTTTTT. It yields the protein CASSLSSATGELFF.